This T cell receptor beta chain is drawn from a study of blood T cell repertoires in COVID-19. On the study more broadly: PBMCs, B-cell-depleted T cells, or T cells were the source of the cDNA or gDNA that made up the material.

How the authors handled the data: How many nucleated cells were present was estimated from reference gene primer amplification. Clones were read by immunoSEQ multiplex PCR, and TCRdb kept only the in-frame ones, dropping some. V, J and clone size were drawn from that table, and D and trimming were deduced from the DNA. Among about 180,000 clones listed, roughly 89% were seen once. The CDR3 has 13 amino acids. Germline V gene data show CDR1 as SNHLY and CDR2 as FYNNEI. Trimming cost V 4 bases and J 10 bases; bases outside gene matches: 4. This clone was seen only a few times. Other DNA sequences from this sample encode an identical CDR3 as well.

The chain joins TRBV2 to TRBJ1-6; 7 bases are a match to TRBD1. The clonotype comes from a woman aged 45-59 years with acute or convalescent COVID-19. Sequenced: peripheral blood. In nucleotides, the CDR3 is TGTGCCAGCAGTGTGGAAGGGGGCTCACCCCTCCACTTT. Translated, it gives CASSVEGGSPLHF.